The present TCR beta chain was sequenced within a study of T cell repertoires in cytomegalovirus infection (dated by TCRdb to about 2019). About the study as a whole: Donor HLA type was relevant to the analysis, because carriage of CMV infection together with the matching HLA type was indicated by public TCR beta signatures.

TCRdb lists the instrument as Illumina HiSeq 1500. In TCRdb, the public reads were trimmed at Q25 with fastp and aligned with MiXCR, with productive beta chains retained. Rows are combined by CDR3 protein, so each entry shows the most common genes and DNA. The sample table shows a few hundred thousand distinct CDR3 sequences, and about 15% are seen once. The top ten clonotypes cover around half of the sample. Broad study findings and their caveats: The ex vivo response was dominated by HLA-C-restricted CMV-specific TCR beta clonotypes, which also provided the single most frequent clonotype in two of eight donors. In both this cohort and an independent roughly 400-donor cohort, the cumulative frequency of public TCR beta family members distinguished carriers of CMV infection plus the relevant HLA type.

This clonotype was picked up a small number of times. The antigen it recognizes is unknown. No per-base quality is available; no much larger clone lies one base away. The CDR3, from cysteine to phenylalanine, totals 15 residues. The only DNA kept is the CDR3, 45 bases in frame from the first base. As encoded in the germline V gene (reference sequence), CDR1 is DFQATT while CDR2 is SNEGSKA. V drops 5 bases and J drops 5 bases, leaving 21 bases in between. The TCR sequence derives from a human donor in good health (CMV status not recorded). Some clones in this sample may be carry-over from other donors' samples. Sequencing used CD8+ T cells from PBMCs. The chain is made from TRBV20-1 and TRBJ1-2, with a weak D call of TRBD1 (6 bases match). DNA sequence: TGCAGTGCTGCGGACCTCTGGGGGCCCCAATATGGCTACACCTTC. Translation gives CSAADLWGPQYGYTF.